This T cell receptor beta chain emerged from a study of blood T cell repertoires in COVID-19. Study details: Acute and convalescent COVID-19 specimens originated in the United States, Italy and Spain.

Researchers sorted participants into cohorts using their self-reported clinical history. Germline assignment: CDR1 MRHNA and CDR2 SNTAGT. The V and J ends lost 3 bases and 8 bases, in that order; junction bases with no gene match: 4. This CDR3 contains 14 residues. Assay used: immunoSEQ multiplex PCR; TCRdb lists only in-frame clones, some missing. Here the sample spans about 320,000 clones, 89% being singletons. Sequenced input: PBMCs or T cells enriched from blood (not recorded which). The clonotype comes from a man in his fifties or sixties who had recovered from COVID-19. The chain has TRBV6-4 and TRBJ2-1, with 10 bases matching TRBD2. In DNA, the CDR3 is TGTGCCAGCAGTGATACTAGCGGGGTCTATGAGCAGTTCTTC. It encodes CASSDTSGVYEQFF.